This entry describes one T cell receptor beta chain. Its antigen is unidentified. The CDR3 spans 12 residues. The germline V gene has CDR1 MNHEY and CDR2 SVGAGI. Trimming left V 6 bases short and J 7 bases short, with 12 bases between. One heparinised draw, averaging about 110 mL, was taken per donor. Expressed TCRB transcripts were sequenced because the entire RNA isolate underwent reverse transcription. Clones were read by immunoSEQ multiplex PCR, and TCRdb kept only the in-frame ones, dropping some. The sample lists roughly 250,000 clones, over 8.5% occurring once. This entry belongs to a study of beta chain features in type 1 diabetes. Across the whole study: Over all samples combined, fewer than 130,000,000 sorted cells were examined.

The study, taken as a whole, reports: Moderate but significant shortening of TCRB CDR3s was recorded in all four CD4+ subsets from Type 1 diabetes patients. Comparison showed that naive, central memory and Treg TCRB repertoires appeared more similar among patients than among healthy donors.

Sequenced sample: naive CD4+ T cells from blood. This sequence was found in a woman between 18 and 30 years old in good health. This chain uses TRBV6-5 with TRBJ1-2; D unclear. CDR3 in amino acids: CASSGMSGGYTF. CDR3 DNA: TGTGCCAGCAGCGGTATGAGCGGTGGCTACACCTTC.